A few counts support the clone carrying this T cell receptor beta chain. The antigen is undetermined. The data are from a study of cytomegalovirus exposure and HLA in healthy donors. Study-level results: Per a prior analysis, the majority of TCR beta V segments were productive roughly 87% or roughly 30% of the time.

Both 60 Vbeta primers and 13 Jbeta primers went into the PCR. Measured with immunoSEQ multiplex PCR; TCRdb has only the in-frame clones, and not every one. Counted here are about 200,000 clones, approximately 80% occurring once; the ten biggest clones make up approximately 2.8%. The sample comprised PBMCs. The sequence came from a young man in good health and CMV-seronegative.

The CDR3 region has the DNA TGTGCCAGCTCACCATCCGGGACAGGGTTCGGTACGCAGTATTTT. It translates to CASSPSGTGFGTQYF. V gene TRBV18 combines with J gene TRBJ2-3; TRBD1 matches at 9 bases. This CDR3 contains 15 residues. Germline V gene lookup returns CDR1 KGHSH and CDR2 LQKENI. Trimming at V came to 2 bases and at J to 8 bases, leaving 8 bases not matched to a gene.